The next 13 T cell receptor beta chains were all read from a single sample in a study of cytomegalovirus exposure and HLA in healthy donors. The PCR ran on 60 Vbeta and 13 Jbeta primers. TCRdb's copy holds only in-frame clones and misses some; the assay was immunoSEQ multiplex PCR. This table holds about 180,000 clones, 80% to 85% found once. Sequenced sample: PBMCs. These TCRs come from a man younger than 45 in good health and CMV-seronegative.

The chain uses TRBV11-3 and TRBJ2-5, with D possibly TRBD2 on 5 matching bases. Trimming took 5 bases from V and 7 from J, leaving 20 bases between them. CDR1 and CDR2 from the germline V gene are SGHNT and YENEEA. The CDR3 consists of 15 residues. The CDR3 DNA sequence: TGTGCCAGCAGCCCTAGCTCCGGCCATTTGGGGACCCAGTACTTC. Translating it yields CASSPSSGHLGTQYF.

Concerning this clone itself: A read error may produce the germline difference seen at one junction end. The rearrangement joins TRBV5-4 to TRBJ1-5; D not resolved. The CDR3 length is 15 residues. Germline V CDR1 and CDR2: SGHNT, YYREEE (reference sequence). Here the CDR3 DNA reads TGTGCCAGCAACTTGTCGGGGTTAAGTAATCAGCCCCAGCATTTT. Translating it yields CASNLSGLSNQPQHF.

Turning to this clone: One end of the junction varies from germline; a read error may be responsible. This chain joins TRBV2 and TRBJ2-5, with TRBD2 matching over 9 bases. The germline CDR1 and CDR2 sequences are SNHLY and FYNNEI. The CDR3 contains 13 residues. The CDR3 spells CASSEFNSGGLNF. As DNA, the CDR3 is TGTGCCAGCAGTGAATTTAATAGCGGGGGATTGAACTTC.

The J gene is TRBJ2-5, the V gene TRBV18; D is undetermined. The CDR3 loop spans 12 amino acids. Trimming removed 3 bases at V and 4 bases at J, with 6 bases between. CDR1 is KGHSH and CDR2 is LQKENI in the germline V gene. Here the CDR3 reads CASSPKRETQYF. The CDR3 DNA reads as TGTGCCAGCTCACCCAAGCGAGAGACCCAGTACTTC. The whole variable domain, filled in from reference TRBV18 and TRBJ2-5, reads NAGVMQNPRHLVRRRGQEARLRCSPMKGHSHVYWYRQLPEEGLKFMVYLQKENIIDESGMPKERFSAEFPKEGPSILRIQQVVRGDSAAYFCASSPKRETQYFGPGTRLLVL.

The chain employs TRBV5-4 and TRBJ1-2, with 7 bases identical to TRBD1. Per the germline V gene, CDR1 is SGHNT and CDR2 is YYREEE (reference sequence). The CDR3 totals 13 residues. Trimming took 4 bases from V and 5 from J; bases not matched to a gene: 5. The CDR3 is CASSVTTGYGYTF. The CDR3 region has the DNA TGTGCCAGCAGCGTAACGACAGGGTATGGCTACACCTTC.

V gene TRBV7-2 combines with J gene TRBJ2-1; TRBD2 matches 10 bases. This CDR3 comprises 16 residues. The germline CDR1 and CDR2 sequences are SGHTA and FQGNSA. J gave up 9 bases and V 0 bases, and 8 bases lay outside the gene matches. DNA for the CDR3: TGTGCCAGCAGCTTAGCGCCAGCGGGAGGGCGGAGTGAGCAGTTCTTC. The encoded protein is CASSLAPAGGRSEQFF.

The CDR3 DNA is TGTGCCAGCAGCTTTTCAGGGAACACCGGGGAGCTGTTTTTT. Translating it yields CASSFSGNTGELFF. V usage is TRBV7-6 and J usage is TRBJ2-2; D gene uncertain. Trimming removed 3 bases from V and 1 base from J, with 6 bases in between. This CDR3 has 14 amino acids. In germline, CDR1 is SGHVS, CDR2 FNYEAQ.

This chain connects TRBV18 to TRBJ2-7, with unresolved D. CDR1 and CDR2 (germline): KGHSH, LQKENI. The V end lost 1 base, the J end lost 2 bases, and 9 bases lay between the germline ends. The CDR3 runs 14 residues. The CDR3 spells CASSPLQFAYEQYF. The CDR3 coding sequence is TGTGCCAGCTCACCACTTCAGTTTGCCTACGAGCAGTACTTC.

The chain is built from TRBV30 and TRBJ2-3; 11 nucleotides align to TRBD2. The CDR3 runs to 16 residues. Germline values: CDR1 GTSNPN, CDR2 SVGIG (reference sequence). Losses at the gene ends were 2 bases for V and 4 bases for J; bases not matched to a gene: 8. The CDR3 DNA reads as TGTGCCTGGAGTACTTTTAGCGGGGGGGTTTCAGATACGCAGTATTTT. It yields the protein CAWSTFSGGVSDTQYF.

The chain is built from TRBV5-1 and TRBJ2-2, with 8 bases aligning to TRBD1. Germline V gene data show CDR1 as SGHRS and CDR2 as YFSETQ. Trimming removed 2 bases from V and 2 bases from J; junction bases left unmatched: 2. The CDR3 is 15 amino acids. DNA for the CDR3: TGCGCCAGCAGCTTAGGGACAGGAAACACCGGGGAGCTGTTTTTT. It codes for CASSLGTGNTGELFF.

This clone showed up just a few times. This chain links TRBV6-1 with TRBJ2-7; 7 nucleotides align to TRBD2. There are 14 residues in the CDR3. J gave up 3 bases and V 7 bases, and 9 bases lay outside the gene matches. Germline V CDR1 and CDR2: MNHNS, SASEGT. CDR3: CASIPGGSRYEQYF. The CDR3, as DNA: TGTGCCAGCATCCCGGGAGGCAGCCGCTACGAGCAGTACTTC.

This sequence joins TRBV7-2 and TRBJ2-7; D remains unclear. This CDR3 has 14 residues. Germline V gene lookup returns CDR1 SGHTA and CDR2 FQGNSA. Between the trimmed V and J ends, which lost 1 base and 1 base, there was a span of 8 bases. The CDR3 nucleotides are TGTGCCAGCAGCTTAGGGCCACAATCCTACGAGCAGTACTTC. Translated: CASSLGPQSYEQYF.

CDR3 coding DNA: TGTGCCAGCAGCCAAGCAGCGGCGAGAATAGATACGCAGTATTTT. Amino acids: CASSQAAARIDTQYF. V is TRBV7-9 and J is TRBJ2-3; D might be TRBD2 (5 bases). The ends were cut back, 5 bases at V and 5 bases at J, with 17 bases in the middle. CDR3 length: 15 amino acids. Germline assignment: CDR1 SEHNR and CDR2 FQNEAQ (reference sequence). Using reference TRBV7-9 and TRBJ2-3 for the parts outside the CDR3, the full variable domain is DTGVSQNPRHKITKRGQNVTFRCDPISEHNRLYWYRQTLGQGPEFLTYFQNEAQLEKSRLLSDRFSAERPKGSFSTLEIQRTEQGDSAMYLCASSQAAARIDTQYFGPGTRLTVL.